One sample yielded the 29 T cell receptor beta chains listed below, sequenced in a study of blood T cells in healthy people across ages. Combining a sample-barcoded 5' primer with a J-beta primer mix, a second PCR ran for roughly 6 to 12 cycles. Each CDR3 protein is one row after TCRdb ran MiXCR on the 5' RACE reads. Altogether 1.2 million to 1.5 million distinct CDR3 sequences are present, around 42% being singletons, with the ten largest covering roughly 8.2%. Sequenced: blood. The receptors stem from a woman between 18 and 30 years old in good health.

The chain recombines TRBV29-1 with TRBJ1-1; weak D call: TRBD1 (6 bases). The CDR3 spans 12 residues. V lost 1 base and J lost 10, with 13 bases in between. The germline CDR1 and CDR2 sequences are SQVTM and ANQGSEA. In DNA form, the CDR3 reads TGCAGCGTTGAAGTAGGGCAGGGGCGAGCTTTCTTT. Translating it yields CSVEVGQGRAFF.

This clonotype was counted at least ten times. The genes are TRBV6-1 and TRBJ2-1; 8 bases line up with TRBD2. Germline V gene sequence: CDR1 MNHNS, CDR2 SASEGT. The junction had 0 bases not matched to a gene; V was cut back by 2 bases and J by 0 bases. The CDR3 spans 15 residues. Written as DNA, the CDR3 is TGTGCCAGCAGTGAACTAGCGGGCTCCTACAATGAGCAGTTCTTC. Its protein product is CASSELAGSYNEQFF.

The V gene is TRBV6-6, the J gene TRBJ1-1; no definite D call. Germline loops: CDR1 MNHNY, CDR2 SVGAGI (reference sequence). V was trimmed by 0 bases and J by 6 bases, leaving 2 bases between them. This CDR3 is 11 amino acids long. CDR3 in DNA: TGTGCCAGCAGTTACTCCGCTGAAGCTTTCTTT. This translates into CASSYSAEAFF.

The V and J genes are TRBV25-1 and TRBJ1-2; possible D gene TRBD1, 5 bases. This CDR3 has 14 residues. Trimming removed 0 bases from V and 7 bases from J, with 12 bases in between. CDR1 is MGHDK and CDR2 is SYGVNS in the germline V gene. In DNA, the CDR3 is TGTGCCAGCAGTGAATATTATGGGGCCCGTGGCTACACCTTC. The encoded protein is CASSEYYGARGYTF.

Only a few counts were recorded for this clonotype. The CDR3 region is CASSSKTGSPYEQYF. The CDR3 coding sequence is TGTGCCAGCAGTTCCAAGACAGGTTCTCCTTACGAGCAGTACTTC. The rearrangement uses TRBV28 and TRBJ2-7; D is perhaps TRBD1 (6 bases). Germline assignment: CDR1 MDHEN and CDR2 SYDVKM. The length of the CDR3 is 15 residues. Deletions cut 4 bases from V and 4 bases from J, with 17 bases between.

The V and J genes are TRBV29-1 and TRBJ2-7; weak D call: TRBD1 (6 bases). Trimming took off 7 bases at V and 6 bases at J, with 19 bases between the two ends. Germline CDR1 reads SQVTM; CDR2 reads ANQGSEA. The CDR3 runs 13 residues. This chain's CDR3 is CSGRRGGESEQYF. In DNA form, the CDR3 reads TGCAGCGGTCGGAGAGGGGGAGAGTCCGAGCAGTACTTC.

V is TRBV6-5 and J is TRBJ2-3; D remains ambiguous. Looked up from germline, CDR1 is MNHEY and CDR2 is SVGAGI. Between the trimmed V and J ends, which lost 0 bases and 2 bases, there was a span of 9 bases. This CDR3 is 15 amino acids long. As DNA, the CDR3 is TGTGCCAGCAGTTACTCCGGCACTAACACAGATACGCAGTATTTT. This encodes CASSYSGTNTDTQYF.

The chain recombines TRBV28 with TRBJ2-7; possible D gene TRBD2, 6 bases. CDR1 and CDR2 (germline): MDHEN, SYDVKM. Trimming removed 2 bases from V and 5 bases from J, with 13 bases in between. The CDR3 runs to 14 residues. Here the CDR3 reads CASSLIAGSHEQYF. CDR3 coding DNA: TGTGCCAGCAGTTTAATCGCGGGGTCCCACGAGCAGTACTTC.

The CDR3: CASSQGGGGLYQETQYF. The CDR3 region has the DNA TGTGCCAGCAGCCAAGGAGGGGGCGGCCTGTACCAAGAGACCCAGTACTTC. The rearrangement joins TRBV3-1 to TRBJ2-5, with 7 bases fitting TRBD1. The CDR3 runs 17 residues. CDR1 and CDR2 (germline): LGHDT, YNNKEL (reference sequence). V dropped 1 base and J dropped 0; count of bases not matched to a gene: 8.

This clonotype was seen only a few times. The chain employs TRBV5-1 and TRBJ1-2, with D possibly TRBD1 on 5 matching bases. The CDR3 totals 13 residues. Germline loops: CDR1 SGHRS, CDR2 YFSETQ. Trimming stripped 4 bases from V and 8 bases from J, with 15 bases between. The chain's CDR3 is CASSARDVGGYTF. The CDR3, as DNA: TGCGCCAGCAGCGCCAGGGACGTTGGGGGCTACACCTTC.

This clonotype has just a few counts. This sequence joins TRBV27 and TRBJ1-1; TRBD1 is a possible D gene (5 bases). The germline V and J ends were trimmed by 5 bases and 1 base, with 8 bases remaining between them. CDR1 and CDR2 from the germline V gene are MNHEY and SMNVEV (reference sequence). The CDR3 length is 13 residues. CDR3 amino acids: CASSGAKNTEAFF. The CDR3 DNA reads as TGTGCCAGCAGTGGGGCCAAGAACACTGAAGCTTTCTTT.

Details on this clonotype: Just one base apart from a much larger clone, this may be a read error. V gene TRBV6-2 or TRBV6-3 combines with J gene TRBJ2-1; 8 positions agree with TRBD2. The CDR3 contains 17 residues. Germline assignment: CDR1 MNHEY and CDR2 SVGEGT. The CDR3 loop reads CASSYEGSGRTYDEQFF. The CDR3 DNA reads as TGTGCCAGCAGTTACGAAGGGAGCGGGAGAACCTACGATGAGCAGTTCTTC.

This chain connects TRBV29-1 to TRBJ2-1, with a weak D call TRBD2 (6 bases). CDR1 is SQVTM, CDR2 ANQGSEA, per germline. The CDR3 runs to 15 residues. The V gene lost 1 base and the J gene lost 7 bases, with 17 bases spanning the gap. CDR3 residues: CSVEGAGGTFNEQFF. In DNA form, the CDR3 reads TGCAGCGTTGAAGGGGCTGGGGGGACTTTTAATGAGCAGTTCTTC.

The chain is built from TRBV12-3 or TRBV12-4 and TRBJ2-5; 8 bases map to TRBD1. The CDR3 sequence is 11 residues long. J lost 11 bases, V lost 6 bases, and 5 bases had no gene match. The CDR3 nucleotides read TGTGCCAGCAGCCCAGGGGGCGATCAGTACTTC. Its protein is CASSPGGDQYF.

The chain has TRBV27 and TRBJ2-1, with 11 nucleotides matching TRBD2. Trimming took 3 bases from V and 0 from J; bases not matched to a gene: 4. This CDR3 region has 17 residues. Per germline, CDR1 MNHEY and CDR2 SMNVEV (reference sequence). CDR3 sequence reads: CASSFPTSGSSYNEQFF. DNA of the CDR3: TGTGCCAGCAGTTTCCCTACTAGCGGGAGCTCCTACAATGAGCAGTTCTTC.

V and J are TRBV2 and TRBJ2-1; D is perhaps TRBD1 (5 bases). Looked up from germline, CDR1 is SNHLY and CDR2 is FYNNEI. V lost 7 bases and J lost 7, with 14 bases in between. This CDR3 comprises 13 residues. The CDR3 spells CASNSQGWNEQFF. The CDR3 nucleotides are TGTGCCAGCAACAGTCAGGGTTGGAATGAGCAGTTCTTC.

CDR3 sequence: CSARVPSASSYEQYF. The CDR3 DNA follows: TGCAGTGCTAGAGTCCCCAGCGCCAGCTCCTACGAGCAGTACTTC. This chain joins TRBV20-1 and TRBJ2-7, with D unclear. The length of the CDR3 is 15 residues. The germline V gene has CDR1 DFQATT and CDR2 SNEGSKA (reference sequence). V shed 1 base and J shed 0 bases, with 13 bases lying between them.

Here the CDR3 reads CASSLMGGIQETQYF. CDR3 nucleotide sequence: TGTGCCAGCAGCTTAATGGGCGGAATCCAAGAGACCCAGTACTTC. The chain has TRBV7-3 and TRBJ2-5; D is unresolved. This CDR3 contains 15 residues. CDR1 is SGHTA, CDR2 FQGTGA, per germline. V was clipped by 1 base and J by 1 base, with 10 bases between them.

In this sample, this clonotype turned up a few times. The J gene is TRBJ2-1, the V gene TRBV13; TRBD2 aligns across 9 bases. CDR1 is PRHDT, CDR2 FYEKMQ, per germline (reference sequence). The CDR3 extends over 18 amino acids. Unmatched junction bases numbered 11, after V lost 2 bases and J lost 3 bases. CDR3 protein: CASSLIPWREGLYNEQFF. The CDR3 DNA reads TGTGCCAGCAGCTTAATACCGTGGCGGGAGGGCCTCTACAATGAGCAGTTCTTC.

V is TRBV2 and J is TRBJ1-4; D perhaps matches TRBD1 (6 bases). This CDR3 spans 15 amino acids. The V end lost 6 bases, the J end lost 3 bases, and 14 bases lay between the germline ends. Germline-derived CDR1 and CDR2 are SNHLY and FYNNEI. The CDR3 region has the DNA TGTGCCAGCAGGGCAACAGGGTCGGCTAATGAAAAACTGTTTTTT. This sequence encodes CASRATGSANEKLFF.

This chain uses TRBV2 with TRBJ2-1; 7 positions match TRBD2. Germline CDR1 SNHLY, CDR2 FYNNEI. The J segment lost 4 bases and the V segment lost 6 bases, leaving 9 bases of the junction unmatched. The CDR3 extends over 15 amino acids. As DNA, the CDR3 is TGTGCCAGCAGCTCACTAGCGCCTACTTACAATGAGCAGTTCTTC. Its translation is CASSSLAPTYNEQFF. Based on the CDR3 plus reference TRBV2 and TRBJ2-1, the full variable domain is EPEVTQTPSHQVTQMGQEVILRCVPISNHLYFYWYRQILGQKVEFLVSFYNNEISEKSEIFDDQFSVERPDGSNFTLKIRSTKLEDSAMYFCASSSLAPTYNEQFFGPGTRLTVL.

The chain carries TRBV20-1 and TRBJ1-1, with D perhaps TRBD1 (5 bases). The CDR3 has 15 residues. Germline CDR1 DFQATT, CDR2 SNEGSKA (reference sequence). Trimming took 1 base from V and 4 from J, leaving 16 bases between them. In DNA, the CDR3 is TGCAGTGCTAGAGGAAGGGTAGGGGCCCGCACTGAAGCTTTCTTT. Translating gives CSARGRVGARTEAFF.

This clonotype appeared a few times. V is TRBV4-1 and J is TRBJ2-4, with 7 bases lining up with TRBD1. Germline V gives CDR1 MGHRA, CDR2 YSYEKL. V trimming: 4 bases; J trimming: 5 bases; junction bases outside the gene matches: 8. The CDR3 has 15 amino acids. The CDR3 DNA sequence: TGCGCCAGCAGCCGAACCGACAGGGATGAAAACATTCAGTACTTC. Its translation: CASSRTDRDENIQYF.

Here the CDR3 DNA reads TGTGCCAGCAGCAAAGTGGAGGTCCCGCAGTACTTC. This codes for CASSKVEVPQYF. The chain couples TRBV21-1 to TRBJ2-7; TRBD2, as called in the table, went unchecked against the DNA. TRBV21-1 is described as a pseudogene. CDR3 length equals 12 residues.

This chain uses TRBV2 with TRBJ2-1; D unresolved. Trimming left V 6 bases short and J 15 bases short, with 18 bases between. CDR1 SNHLY and CDR2 FYNNEI come from the germline V gene. The CDR3 consists of 12 residues. The CDR3 DNA follows: TGTGCCAGCAGCGTAAACCCCGCGAAATTGTTCTTC. This translates into CASSVNPAKLFF. Based on the CDR3 plus reference TRBV2 and TRBJ2-1, the full variable domain is EPEVTQTPSHQVTQMGQEVILRCVPISNHLYFYWYRQILGQKVEFLVSFYNNEISEKSEIFDDQFSVERPDGSNFTLKIRSTKLEDSAMYFCASSVNPAKLFFGPGTRLTVL.

Only a few counts were recorded for this clonotype. The chain has TRBV7-8 and TRBJ2-7, with 11 bases matching TRBD2. The CDR3 is 17 amino acids. Per the germline V gene, CDR1 is SGHVS and CDR2 is FQNEAQ. Trimming took 5 bases from V and 0 from J; bases not matched to a gene: 9. CDR3 nucleotide sequence: TGTGCCAGCAGCCCCATACCGGGACTAGCGGTCTCCTACGAGCAGTACTTC. This translates into CASSPIPGLAVSYEQYF.

This chain uses TRBV9 with TRBJ1-2, with D unresolved. CDR1 SGDLS and CDR2 YYNGEE come from the germline V gene. With 0 bases removed from V and 2 bases from J, the gap between germline ends came to 11 bases. The CDR3 loop spans 15 amino acids. The CDR3 is CASSVEAYKNYGYTF. The CDR3 DNA sequence: TGTGCCAGCAGCGTAGAGGCATATAAGAACTATGGCTACACCTTC.

The chain is built from TRBV5-1 and TRBJ2-5; D gene uncertain. The CDR3 sequence is 16 residues long. Trimming stripped 0 bases from V and 2 bases from J, with 14 bases between. CDR1 SGHRS and CDR2 YFSETQ come from the germline V gene. The CDR3 DNA sequence: TGCGCCAGCAGCTTGGATTTGGGCTTTTCACAAGAGACCCAGTACTTC. Translation: CASSLDLGFSQETQYF.

This clonotype was observed a handful of times. The chain couples TRBV29-1 to TRBJ2-7, with 9 positions matching TRBD1. Germline V gene sequence: CDR1 SQVTM, CDR2 ANQGSEA. The CDR3 loop spans 15 amino acids. J lost 7 bases, V lost 6 bases, and 16 bases had no gene match. CDR3: CSVIPGQGEYNEQYF. The CDR3 coding sequence is TGCAGCGTGATACCGGGACAGGGAGAATACAATGAGCAGTACTTC.